This T cell receptor beta chain appears in the sequencing data of a study of T cells in Graves' hyperthyroidism and ophthalmopathy. This clonotype appeared many times. Germline values: CDR1 SGHAT, CDR2 FQNNGV. Trimming left V 5 bases short and J 2 bases short, with 7 bases between. The length of the CDR3 is 13 residues. The source material, RNA transcripts, was used to amplify TCR beta CDR3 regions. In the first-round RT-PCR of the TCR CDR3, the HTBI primer set was used. TCRdb recomputed calls from the multiplex PCR reads with MiXCR, one row per CDR3 protein. Here the sample spans roughly 500,000 distinct CDR3 sequences, around 24% being singletons. Patients having uncontrolled infection, another autoimmune disease, pregnancy or lactation were not included.

This TCR derives from a woman aged 30 to 39 with Graves' ophthalmopathy. The sample was blood. V usage is TRBV11-2 and J usage is TRBJ1-3, with a tentative D call TRBD1 (6 bases). DNA of the CDR3: TGTGCCAGCAGCAAGGGGGCTGGAAACACCATATATTTT. Amino acids: CASSKGAGNTIYF.